A single sample is the source of the 19 T cell receptor beta chains below, sequenced in a study of T cell repertoires in cytomegalovirus infection. The antigens of these receptors remain unknown. TCRdb independently ran MiXCR on the reads; one entry per CDR3 protein. The sample yields around 130,000 distinct CDR3 sequences, roughly 25% seen once. Source material: PBMCs, sequenced either directly or after in vitro stimulation (not recorded which). Source of these receptors: a human donor in good health (CMV status not recorded). Some clones in this sample may be carry-over from other donors' samples.

This chain connects TRBV5-4 to TRBJ1-1, with D unclear. Germline loops: CDR1 SGHNT, CDR2 YYREEE (reference sequence). The CDR3 sequence is 13 residues long. V was trimmed by 1 base and J by 7 bases, leaving 11 bases between them. CDR3 DNA: TGTGCCAGCAGCTTGAGCCGTAGAGATGAAGCTTTCTTT. Residues: CASSLSRRDEAFF. The variable domain in full, completed from reference TRBV5-4 and TRBJ1-1, reads ETGVTQSPTHLIKTRGQQVTLRCSSQSGHNTVSWYQQALGQGPQFIFQYYREEENGRGNFPPRFSGLQFPNYSSELNVNALELDDSALYLCASSLSRRDEAFFGQGTRLTVV.

In this sample, this clonotype turned up a few times. The V and J genes are TRBV6-2 or TRBV6-3 and TRBJ1-5; D unclear. CDR1 and CDR2 from the germline V gene are MNHEY and SVGEGT. The ends were cut back, 5 bases at V and 0 bases at J, with 5 bases in the middle. The CDR3 covers 13 residues. The CDR3 sequence: CASSANSNQPQHF. CDR3 nucleotide sequence: TGTGCCAGCAGTGCTAATAGCAATCAGCCCCAGCATTTT.

CDR3 nucleotide sequence: TGTGCCAGCAGTTATGCGGGATCGAACACCGGGGAGCTGTTTTTT. Its protein is CASSYAGSNTGELFF. The chain is built from TRBV12-3 or TRBV12-4 and TRBJ2-2, with D possibly matching TRBD2 (6 bases). The CDR3 runs 15 residues. Trimming took 4 bases from V and 0 from J, leaving 9 bases between them.

The sample holds a few counts of this clonotype. The J gene is TRBJ2-1, the V gene TRBV19; 7 bases agree with TRBD2. The germline V gene has CDR1 LNHDA and CDR2 SQIVND (reference sequence). With 6 bases clipped from V and 5 bases from J, the junction kept 13 bases outside the gene matches. This CDR3 comprises 16 residues. Written as DNA, the CDR3 is TGTGCCAGTAGCCAGACTAGCTCCGAGAGACACAATGAGCAGTTCTTC. It specifies CASSQTSSERHNEQFF.

This clonotype was recorded at least ten times. The J gene is TRBJ1-1, the V gene TRBV19; D gene ambiguous. This CDR3 has 15 amino acids. Germline CDR1 LNHDA, CDR2 SQIVND (reference sequence). V dropped 7 bases and J dropped 0 bases, with 15 bases sitting between them. The CDR3 is CASTPPGSMNTEAFF. CDR3 DNA sequence: TGTGCCAGTACTCCTCCGGGATCTATGAACACTGAAGCTTTCTTT.

CDR3 in amino acids: CASSKDSPLSGANVLTF. Here the CDR3 DNA reads TGTGCCAGTAGTAAGGACAGCCCGCTCTCTGGGGCCAACGTCCTGACTTTC. The J gene is TRBJ2-6, the V gene TRBV19; D possibly corresponds to TRBD1 (6 bases). Trimming stripped 4 bases from V and 0 bases from J, with 13 bases between. The CDR3 is made up of 17 amino acids. Germline values: CDR1 LNHDA, CDR2 SQIVND (reference sequence).

This clonotype has ten or more counts. This chain joins TRBV7-8 and TRBJ1-1, with TRBD1 matching over 8 bases. Trimming took 3 bases from V and 6 from J; bases not matched to a gene: 3. The germline V gene encodes CDR1 SGHVS and CDR2 FQNEAQ. This CDR3 is built from 13 residues. The CDR3 spells CASSLTGEAEAFF. The DNA of the CDR3 is TGTGCCAGCAGCTTGACAGGGGAAGCTGAAGCTTTCTTT.

This clonotype occurred a few times. This sequence joins TRBV4-1 and TRBJ2-5; 10 bases line up with TRBD2. Unmatched junction bases numbered 6, after V lost 0 bases and J lost 5 bases. The CDR3 extends over 16 amino acids. From germline, CDR1 is MGHRA and CDR2 YSYEKL. CDR3 sequence (DNA): TGCGCCAGCAGCCAAGAAGGTAGCGGGAGGACGGAGACCCAGTACTTC. Translation gives CASSQEGSGRTETQYF.

This clonotype occurred a few times. The CDR3 nucleotides read TGCAGCGTGGAACAGGGGTATGGAACAGATACGCAGTATTTT. Translation: CSVEQGYGTDTQYF. V usage is TRBV29-1 and J usage is TRBJ2-3; TRBD1 matches 7 bases. Germline V CDR1 and CDR2: SQVTM, ANQGSEA. Unmatched junction bases numbered 9, after V lost 6 bases and J lost 3 bases. The CDR3 length is 14 residues.

This clonotype was observed a few times. The chain uses TRBV28 and TRBJ1-2; D gene ambiguous. Germline V gene data show CDR1 as MDHEN and CDR2 as SYDVKM. Between the trimmed V and J ends, which lost 2 bases and 6 bases, there was a span of 13 bases. The CDR3 runs 14 residues. The CDR3 loop reads CASSLAVGPHGYTF. The CDR3 DNA sequence: TGTGCCAGCAGTTTAGCGGTCGGTCCCCATGGCTACACCTTC.

This clonotype turned up a few times. The gene calls are TRBV6-2 or TRBV6-3 and TRBJ2-7; D not resolved. Germline CDR1 reads MNHEY; CDR2 reads SVGEGT. The CDR3 runs 14 residues. V lost 0 bases and J lost 4, with 10 bases in between. Written as DNA, the CDR3 is TGTGCCAGCAGTTACTCGGGCAGCGCTTACGAGCAGTACTTC. Translating gives CASSYSGSAYEQYF.

The chain links TRBV19 to TRBJ2-7; D is uncertain. From germline, CDR1 is LNHDA and CDR2 SQIVND (reference sequence). Trimming cost V 5 bases and J 2 bases, with 22 bases left between them. The CDR3 sequence is 17 residues long. CDR3 nucleotides: TGTGCCAGTAGTCCACGGCGGTCGGCAGACACCACCTACGAGCAGTACTTC. As protein: CASSPRRSADTTYEQYF.

This clonotype showed up just a few times. V usage is TRBV27 and J usage is TRBJ1-1; D gene uncertain. Germline loops: CDR1 MNHEY, CDR2 SMNVEV (reference sequence). Trimming removed 7 bases from V and 6 bases from J, with 12 bases in between. This CDR3 is built from 12 residues. The CDR3 here is CASMYVEAEAFF. CDR3 DNA sequence: TGTGCCAGCATGTACGTGGAGGCTGAAGCTTTCTTT.

The chain couples TRBV28 to TRBJ2-1, with D maybe TRBD1 (5 bases). The CDR3 contains 16 residues. Germline V gene lookup returns CDR1 MDHEN and CDR2 SYDVKM. Trimming stripped 7 bases from V and 4 bases from J, with 20 bases between. The DNA of the CDR3 is TGTGCCAGCACCAGGCAGGGCGCAGTCCTTTACAATGAGCAGTTCTTC. It translates to CASTRQGAVLYNEQFF.

J is TRBJ2-2 and V is TRBV12-3 or TRBV12-4; D call uncertain. This CDR3 is built from 14 residues. V lost 2 bases to trimming and J lost 9 bases, with 13 bases between them. The CDR3: CASSLRQIRRELFF. For the CDR3, the DNA is TGTGCCAGCAGTTTAAGACAAATCCGCAGGGAGCTGTTTTTT.

J is TRBJ2-2 and V is TRBV14; D is undetermined. Deletions cut 3 bases from V and 4 bases from J, with 0 bases between. The CDR3 spans 11 residues. Germline-derived CDR1 and CDR2 are SGHDN and FVKESK. CDR3 in amino acids: CASSHTGELFF. DNA for the CDR3: TGTGCCAGCAGCCACACCGGGGAGCTGTTTTTT.

This clonotype was picked up a small number of times. The chain couples TRBV7-2 to TRBJ2-2, with 14 bases matching TRBD2. With 1 base clipped from V and 6 bases from J, the junction kept 1 base outside the gene matches. Germline CDR1 reads SGHTA; CDR2 reads FQGNSA. This CDR3 is 16 amino acids long. CDR3 region: CASSLGGLAGAGELFF. The CDR3 DNA sequence: TGTGCCAGCAGCTTAGGGGGACTAGCGGGAGCCGGGGAGCTGTTTTTT. Full variable domain (rest looked up from reference TRBV7-2 and TRBJ2-2): GAGVSQSPSNKVTEKGKDVELRCDPISGHTALYWYRQSLGQGLEFLIYFQGNSAPDKSGLPSDRFSAERTGGSVSTLTIQRTQQEDSAVYLCASSLGGLAGAGELFFGEGSRLTVL.

The table lists this clonotype with a few counts. The V gene is TRBV28, the J gene TRBJ1-5; 11 nucleotides match TRBD1. Unmatched junction bases numbered 3, after V lost 4 bases and J lost 4 bases. This CDR3 spans 15 amino acids. Germline assignment: CDR1 MDHEN and CDR2 SYDVKM. CDR3 region: CASSWTGGSNQPQHF. CDR3 coding DNA: TGTGCCAGCAGTTGGACAGGGGGCTCGAATCAGCCCCAGCATTTT.

Only a few counts were recorded for this clonotype. This chain uses TRBV7-2 with TRBJ2-7; 8 bases are shared with TRBD1. This CDR3 spans 12 amino acids. The germline gives CDR1 SGHTA, CDR2 FQGNSA. V trimming: 6 bases; J trimming: 5 bases; junction bases outside the gene matches: 3. Here the CDR3 DNA reads TGTGCCAGCAGTCAGACAGGGGACGAGCAGTACGTC. As protein: CASSQTGDEQYV.